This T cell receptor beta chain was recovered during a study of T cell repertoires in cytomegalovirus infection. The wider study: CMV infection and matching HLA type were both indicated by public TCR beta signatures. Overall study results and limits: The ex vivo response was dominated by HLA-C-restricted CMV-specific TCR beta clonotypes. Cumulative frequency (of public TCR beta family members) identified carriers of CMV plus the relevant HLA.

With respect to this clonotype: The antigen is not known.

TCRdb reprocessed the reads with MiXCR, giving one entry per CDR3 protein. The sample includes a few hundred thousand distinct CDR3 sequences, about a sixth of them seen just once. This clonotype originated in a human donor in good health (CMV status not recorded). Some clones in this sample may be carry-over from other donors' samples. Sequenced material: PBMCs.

This chain's CDR3 is CASSPTTVNTEAFF. In DNA, the CDR3 is TGTGCCAGCTCACCGACGACGGTGAACACTGAAGCTTTCTTT. This chain uses TRBV18 with TRBJ1-1; D unresolved. This CDR3 is 14 amino acids long. V lost 3 bases and J lost 0, with 8 bases in between. Per germline, CDR1 KGHSH and CDR2 LQKENI.